The 28 T cell receptor beta chains below were found in one sample sequenced in a study of blood T cell repertoires in COVID-19. Clones were sequenced by immunoSEQ multiplex PCR, and TCRdb holds only the in-frame ones, with some missing. The sample has about 88,000 clones, around three quarters seen once. Sequenced material: peripheral blood. All receptors come from a woman aged 60-75 years in a cohort sampled during active or convalescent COVID-19.

The V gene is TRBV15, the J gene TRBJ2-5; 7 bases line up with TRBD2. The CDR3 covers 15 residues. V was pared by 0 bases and J by 8 bases, with 9 bases of the junction left unmatched. Germline V gene lookup returns CDR1 LNHNV and CDR2 YYDKDF (reference sequence). CDR3 protein: CATSRDLGSGPTQYF. DNA for the CDR3: TGTGCCACCAGCAGAGACCTAGGTAGCGGGCCTACCCAGTACTTC.

This clone appeared a single time. V gene TRBV6-2 or TRBV6-3 combines with J gene TRBJ2-5; 15 nucleotides match TRBD2. This CDR3 has 16 amino acids. V dropped 4 bases and J dropped 6; count of bases not matched to a gene: 6. Germline V gives CDR1 MNHEY, CDR2 SVGEGT. The CDR3 here is CASSFGLAGGQKTQYF. Here the CDR3 DNA reads TGTGCCAGCAGTTTCGGACTAGCGGGGGGGCAAAAGACCCAGTACTTC.

The chain joins TRBV4-1 to TRBJ2-1, with 9 bases aligning to TRBD2. The junction had 9 bases not matched to a gene; V was cut back by 5 bases and J by 7 bases. Germline V gives CDR1 MGHRA, CDR2 YSYEKL. The CDR3 extends over 15 amino acids. The CDR3 DNA is TGCGCCAGCAGCATACAGCGGGGGGCAGGTAATGAGCAGTTCTTC. As protein: CASSIQRGAGNEQFF.

This rearrangement joins TRBV3-1 (or the pseudogene TRBV3-2) to TRBJ1-2; unclear D gene. Between the trimmed V and J ends, which lost 0 bases and 8 bases, there was a span of 4 bases. In germline, CDR1 is LGHDT, CDR2 YNNKEL (reference sequence). This CDR3 region has 11 residues. DNA for the CDR3: TGTGCCAGCAGCCAAGATCAAGGCTACACCTTC. Protein: CASSQDQGYTF.

The chain combines TRBV24-1 with TRBJ2-5; tentatively, D is TRBD1 (5 bases). Between the trimmed V and J ends, which lost 4 bases and 0 bases, there was a span of 8 bases. Germline CDR1 is KGHDR and CDR2 is SFDVKD. There are 14 residues in the CDR3. CDR3 amino acids: CATSEGAYQETQYF. The CDR3 nucleotides are TGTGCCACCAGTGAAGGGGCGTACCAAGAGACCCAGTACTTC.

The CDR3 DNA is TGTGCCAGCAGTTACTCGTCTAGCGGGGTAAACATTCAGTACTTC. Translated, it gives CASSYSSSGVNIQYF. The chain has TRBV6-2 or TRBV6-3 and TRBJ2-4, with TRBD2 matching over 9 bases. Losses at the gene ends were 0 bases for V and 6 bases for J; bases not matched to a gene: 3. In germline, CDR1 is MNHEY, CDR2 SVGEGT. The CDR3 has 15 amino acids.

The rearrangement links TRBV18 to TRBJ1-1; TRBD1 is a possible D gene (6 bases). The CDR3 contains 14 residues. V lost 4 bases and J lost 2, with 11 bases in between. From germline, CDR1 is KGHSH and CDR2 LQKENI. The CDR3 loop reads CASSRLTGNTEAFF. The DNA of the CDR3 is TGTGCCAGCTCACGACTGACAGGAAACACTGAAGCTTTCTTT.

This clone was recorded many times. The rearrangement uses TRBV5-6 and TRBJ2-7; TRBD1 aligns across 7 bases. This CDR3 comprises 17 residues. J lost 1 base, V lost 0 bases, and 10 bases had no gene match. CDR1 is SGHDT, CDR2 YYEEEE, per germline. The CDR3 DNA follows: TGTGCCAGCAGCTTGGGTGCGAGGGACAGCCATTCCTACGAGCAGTACTTC. This codes for CASSLGARDSHSYEQYF.

The chain combines TRBV7-9 with TRBJ2-5, with 7 bases that match TRBD2. J lost 2 bases, V lost 0 bases, and 0 bases had no gene match. Germline CDR1 and CDR2: SEHNR and FQNEAQ (reference sequence). This CDR3 region has 14 residues. The CDR3 nucleotides are TGTGCCAGCAGCTTAGCGGGGGGGCAAGAGACCCAGTACTTC. Translation gives CASSLAGGQETQYF.

V gene TRBV10-1 combines with J gene TRBJ1-2, with D uncertain. From germline, CDR1 is WNHNN and CDR2 SYGVQD (reference sequence). The CDR3 covers 13 residues. The V end lost 5 bases, the J end lost 2 bases, and 9 bases lay between the germline ends. CDR3: CASSSGRNYGYTF. CDR3 coding DNA: TGCGCCAGCAGTTCAGGCAGGAACTATGGCTACACCTTC.

This chain uses TRBV19 with TRBJ1-1; 8 bases are shared with TRBD1. Losses at the gene ends were 6 bases for V and 7 bases for J; bases not matched to a gene: 7. The CDR3 sequence is 13 residues long. Germline CDR1 LNHDA, CDR2 SQIVND (reference sequence). CDR3 loop: CASRMTGADEAFF. CDR3 DNA sequence: TGTGCCAGTAGGATGACAGGGGCGGATGAAGCTTTCTTT.

The V call is TRBV5-1, the J call TRBJ2-3; possible D gene TRBD2, 5 bases. With 3 bases removed from V and 2 bases from J, the gap between germline ends came to 16 bases. This CDR3 contains 16 residues. Germline V gene sequence: CDR1 SGHRS, CDR2 YFSETQ. The CDR3 loop is CASSSRADKFTDTQYF. DNA for the CDR3: TGCGCCAGCAGCTCGAGGGCAGACAAATTCACAGATACGCAGTATTTT.

V is TRBV11-3 and J is TRBJ2-2, with a weak D call TRBD1 (6 bases). This CDR3 is 15 amino acids long. The ends were cut back, 5 bases at V and 5 bases at J, with 15 bases in the middle. The germline V gene has CDR1 SGHNT and CDR2 YENEEA. The chain's CDR3 is CASSTQQGGTGELFF. CDR3 bases: TGTGCCAGCAGCACCCAACAGGGTGGGACCGGGGAGCTGTTTTTT.

A single count supports this clone. V and J are TRBV5-1 and TRBJ1-5, with unresolved D. Germline V gene sequence: CDR1 SGHRS, CDR2 YFSETQ. The CDR3 runs 13 residues. Trimming shortened V by 0 bases and J by 6 bases, and 7 bases separated the two germline ends. CDR3 coding DNA: TGCGCCAGCAGCTTGGCGTACATTCAGCCCCAGCATTTT. It encodes CASSLAYIQPQHF.

The chain links TRBV10-2 to TRBJ1-5; D not resolved. V was shortened by 5 bases and J by 1 base, with 9 bases between the two germline ends. CDR3 length: 14 residues. Per the germline V gene, CDR1 is WSHSY and CDR2 is SAAADI. CDR3 nucleotides: TGCGCCAGCAGTAGGACTGGGAGCAATCAGCCCCAGCATTTT. Protein sequence: CASSRTGSNQPQHF.

V gene TRBV6-5 combines with J gene TRBJ1-1; a weak D match, TRBD1 (6 bases). Germline V gives CDR1 MNHEY, CDR2 SVGAGI. Trimming removed 4 bases at V and 0 bases at J, with 15 bases between. This CDR3 comprises 16 residues. The CDR3 sequence: CASSSEIGQMNTEAFF. CDR3 sequence (DNA): TGTGCCAGCAGTTCGGAAATAGGACAGATGAACACTGAAGCTTTCTTT.

This clone appeared a single time. The chain carries TRBV6-4 and TRBJ2-1; the match to TRBD2 covers 8 bases. There are 15 residues in the CDR3. V lost 4 bases to trimming and J lost 6 bases; unmatched junction nucleotides: 8. Germline loops: CDR1 MRHNA, CDR2 SNTAGT. CDR3 in amino acids: CASSASGGAFNEQFF. As DNA, the CDR3 is TGTGCCAGCAGTGCAAGCGGGGGCGCTTTCAATGAGCAGTTCTTC.

The chain combines TRBV6-6 with TRBJ1-6; no firm D call. The V end lost 6 bases, the J end lost 0 bases, and 15 bases lay between the germline ends. Germline loops: CDR1 MNHNY, CDR2 SVGAGI (reference sequence). The CDR3 is 17 residues long. CDR3 sequence reads: CASSRGQSSSYNSPLHF. In DNA form, the CDR3 reads TGTGCCAGCAGCCGAGGCCAGTCTAGCTCCTATAATTCACCCCTCCACTTT.

This chain joins TRBV6-2 or TRBV6-3 and TRBJ1-2; 10 nucleotides agree with TRBD1. The CDR3 is 15 amino acids. Germline lookup yields CDR1 MNHEY and CDR2 SVGEGT. The V segment lost 0 bases and the J segment 7 bases; nucleotides outside the gene matches: 5. Here the CDR3 DNA reads TGTGCCAGCAGTTACTCGCGACAGGGGGCCGGTGGCTACACCTTC. Its translation: CASSYSRQGAGGYTF.

The V call is TRBV14, the J call TRBJ2-3; 9 bases align to TRBD2. Germline V CDR1 and CDR2: SGHDN, FVKESK. The CDR3 consists of 16 residues. Trimming cost V 2 bases and J 5 bases; bases outside gene matches: 8. CDR3 amino acids: CASSQLPGLAEDTQYF. The DNA of the CDR3 is TGTGCCAGCAGCCAACTTCCGGGACTAGCAGAAGATACGCAGTATTTT.

The chain is built from TRBV4-1 and TRBJ2-2, with 14 bases lining up with TRBD2. Trimming removed 6 bases from V and 7 bases from J; junction bases left unmatched: 7. CDR1 is MGHRA and CDR2 is YSYEKL in the germline V gene. This CDR3 comprises 16 residues. The CDR3 nucleotides are TGCGCCAGCAGACGACTAGCGGGGGGGCAGGACGGGGAGCTGTTTTTT. Protein: CASRRLAGGQDGELFF.

This clone was recorded only once. The V call is TRBV11-2, the J call TRBJ2-2; D might be TRBD1 (6 bases). V was clipped by 10 bases and J by 1 base, with 16 bases between them. Per the germline V gene, CDR1 is SGHAT and CDR2 is FQNNGV. The CDR3 runs to 15 residues. The CDR3: CATSTGPWNTGELFF. CDR3 nucleotides: TGTGCCACATCGACAGGCCCTTGGAACACCGGGGAGCTGTTTTTT. Full variable domain (missing parts from reference TRBV11-2 and TRBJ2-2): EAGVAQSPRYKIIEKRQSVAFWCNPISGHATLYWYQQILGQGPKLLIQFQNNGVVDDSQLPKDRFSAERLKGVDSTLKIQPAKLEDSAVYLCATSTGPWNTGELFFGEGSRLTVL.

The chain joins TRBV5-1 to TRBJ1-3; perhaps TRBD1 as D (5 bases). The CDR3 runs 16 residues. Deletions cut 0 bases from V and 0 bases from J, with 10 bases between. Per germline, CDR1 SGHRS and CDR2 YFSETQ. The CDR3 here is CASSLGQRSSGNTIYF. The CDR3 nucleotides read TGCGCCAGCAGCTTGGGACAGCGCAGCTCTGGAAACACCATATATTTT. The full variable domain, with the rest looked up from reference TRBV5-1 and TRBJ1-3, is KAGVTQTPRYLIKTRGQQVTLSCSPISGHRSVSWYQQTPGQGLQFLFEYFSETQRNKGNFPGRFSGRQFSNSRSEMNVSTLELGDSALYLCASSLGQRSSGNTIYFGEGSWLTVV.

The J gene is TRBJ1-6, the V gene TRBV11-2, with 12 bases aligning to TRBD1. Germline V gene sequence: CDR1 SGHAT, CDR2 FQNNGV. The length of the CDR3 is 15 residues. With V trimmed by 3 bases and J by 6 bases, 0 bases remained unmatched. CDR3 region: CASSLGQGANSPLHF. Here the CDR3 DNA reads TGTGCCAGCAGCTTGGGACAGGGGGCTAATTCACCCCTCCACTTT.

This clone was counted a few times. The V gene is TRBV28, the J gene TRBJ1-3, with a weak D call TRBD1 (6 bases). The CDR3 extends over 15 amino acids. V lost 6 bases to trimming and J lost 2 bases, with 14 bases between them. Germline values: CDR1 MDHEN, CDR2 SYDVKM. In nucleotides, the CDR3 is TGTGCCAGCAGGTCTCCAGGGGCAGCTGGAAACACCATATATTTT. It is translated as CASRSPGAAGNTIYF.

The rearrangement uses TRBV5-4 and TRBJ2-3; 7 bases are shared with TRBD2. The germline V gene encodes CDR1 SGHNT and CDR2 YYREEE (reference sequence). The CDR3 length is 15 residues. J was trimmed by 1 base and V by 3 bases; bases with no gene match: 5. The CDR3 loop is CASSYGLGGTDTQYF. The CDR3 coding sequence is TGTGCCAGCAGCTACGGACTAGGAGGCACAGATACGCAGTATTTT.

CDR3 loop: CASSRDTGNYNEQFF. CDR3 sequence (DNA): TGTGCCAGCAGCCGGGACACGGGCAACTACAATGAGCAGTTCTTC. The rearrangement joins TRBV3-1 (or the pseudogene TRBV3-2) to TRBJ2-1, with TRBD1 as a possible D gene (6 bases). V was shortened by 4 bases and J by 3 bases, with 13 bases between the two germline ends. CDR1 is LGHDT and CDR2 is YNNKEL in the germline V gene (reference sequence). This CDR3 has 15 residues.

The chain combines TRBV5-1 with TRBJ1-5; 7 bases are a match to TRBD1. The CDR3 has 17 amino acids. The ends lost 5 bases at V and 1 base at J; junction bases unmatched: 12. Germline values: CDR1 SGHRS, CDR2 YFSETQ. The CDR3 bases are TGCGCCAGCAGTGCGTTTCAGGGACAGCCAAGCAATCAGCCCCAGCATTTT. Protein: CASSAFQGQPSNQPQHF.